What follows describes a single TCR beta chain. J was trimmed by 8 bases and V by 4 bases; bases with no gene match: 6. Germline V gene lookup returns CDR1 SGHAT and CDR2 FQNNGV. The CDR3 loop spans 14 amino acids. In the original workflow: Reference gene primer amplification gave estimated nucleated cell counts. Generated by immunoSEQ multiplex PCR, the TCRdb table keeps only in-frame clones and is missing some. For V, J and clone size, that table is used; D and trimming come from the DNA. The repertoire holds about 250,000 clones, with over 80% as singletons. Study members were between about 18 and 89 years old and lived in 24 US regions. This entry belongs to a study of blood T cell repertoires in COVID-19. Background on the study: The study drew acute and convalescent COVID-19 samples from the United States, Italy and Spain. T cells, B-cell-depleted T cells, or PBMCs provided the cDNA or gDNA that served as material.

The sample comprised PBMCs or T cells enriched from blood (not recorded which). This TCR derives from a woman aged 30 to 39 with acute COVID-19. The chain employs TRBV11-2 and TRBJ2-1, with 9 bases that match TRBD1. The CDR3 protein is CASSYGTGMDEQFF. CDR3 nucleotides: TGTGCCAGCAGCTATGGGACAGGGATGGATGAGCAGTTCTTC.